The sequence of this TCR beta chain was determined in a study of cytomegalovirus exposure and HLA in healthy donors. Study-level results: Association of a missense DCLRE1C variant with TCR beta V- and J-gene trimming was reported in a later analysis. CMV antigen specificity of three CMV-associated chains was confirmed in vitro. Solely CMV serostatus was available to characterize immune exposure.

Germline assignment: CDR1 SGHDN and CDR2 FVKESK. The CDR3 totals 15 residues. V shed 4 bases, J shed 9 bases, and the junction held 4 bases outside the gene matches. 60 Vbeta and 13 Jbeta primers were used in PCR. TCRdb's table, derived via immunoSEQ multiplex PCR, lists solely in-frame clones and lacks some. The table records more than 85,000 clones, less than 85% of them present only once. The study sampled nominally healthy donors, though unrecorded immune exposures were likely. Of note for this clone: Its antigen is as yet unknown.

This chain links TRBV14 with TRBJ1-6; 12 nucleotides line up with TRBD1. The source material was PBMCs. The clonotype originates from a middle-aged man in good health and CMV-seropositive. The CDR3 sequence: CASSRDRGPSSPLHF. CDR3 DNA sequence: TGTGCCAGCAGCCGGGACAGGGGGCCTAGTTCACCCCTCCACTTT.